Each of the 26 T cell receptor beta chains below was sequenced from the same sample in a study of cytomegalovirus exposure and HLA in healthy donors. The PCR employed 60 Vbeta primers together with 13 Jbeta primers. Data came from immunoSEQ multiplex PCR; TCRdb stores just in-frame clones and leaves some out. The sample contains some 180,000 clones, about four fifths of which appear only once. The sequenced sample consisted of PBMCs. The receptors were sampled from a female donor in good health and CMV-seronegative.

This clone was seen a handful of times. The chain combines TRBV7-2 with TRBJ1-1; no clear D gene. The CDR3 is made up of 13 amino acids. Per the germline V gene, CDR1 is SGHTA and CDR2 is FQGNSA. The V and J ends lost 5 bases and 5 bases respectively, with 12 bases between them. Written as DNA, the CDR3 is TGTGCCAGCAGCGGACCCGGGAGAACTGAAGCTTTCTTT. It is translated as CASSGPGRTEAFF.

The rearrangement joins TRBV6-5 to TRBJ1-2, with D unresolved. The CDR3 is 13 residues long. Germline V CDR1 and CDR2: MNHEY, SVGAGI. V lost 4 bases and J 0 bases, leaving 6 bases between the germline ends. In DNA form, the CDR3 reads TGTGCCAGCAGTTCGGTAACTAACTATGGCTACACCTTC. This gives the protein CASSSVTNYGYTF.

J is TRBJ2-2 and V is TRBV2; D remains unclear. The germline CDR1 and CDR2 sequences are SNHLY and FYNNEI. Between the trimmed V and J ends, which lost 6 bases and 6 bases, there was a span of 14 bases. This CDR3 region has 14 residues. The CDR3 is CASSPSIGPGELFF. The CDR3 DNA is TGTGCCAGCAGCCCCTCGATTGGGCCCGGGGAGCTGTTTTTT.

This chain uses TRBV7-2 with TRBJ2-2; TRBD2 matches 10 bases. Trimming took 3 bases from V and 4 from J; bases not matched to a gene: 5. The length of the CDR3 is 16 residues. The germline gives CDR1 SGHTA, CDR2 FQGNSA. The CDR3 DNA sequence: TGTGCCAGCAGCTTTCTAGCGGGGGCTGCCACCGGGGAGCTGTTTTTT. It translates to CASSFLAGAATGELFF.

The V gene is TRBV16, the J gene TRBJ2-7; TRBD2 is a possible D gene (5 bases). The CDR3 extends over 16 amino acids. Germline lookup yields CDR1 KGHSY and CDR2 FQNENV. V dropped 2 bases and J dropped 4 bases, with 18 bases sitting between them. The CDR3 sequence: CASSQKDAGLSYEQYF. The CDR3 DNA reads as TGTGCCAGCAGCCAAAAGGATGCAGGACTTTCGTACGAGCAGTACTTC.

The chain couples TRBV28 to TRBJ1-2; tentative D call: TRBD1 (5 bases). The CDR3 extends over 15 amino acids. Germline values: CDR1 MDHEN, CDR2 SYDVKM. V was shortened by 6 bases and J by 6 bases, with 20 bases between the two germline ends. CDR3 sequence: CASSLGGDPLNGYTF. The CDR3 coding sequence is TGTGCCAGCAGCCTAGGAGGGGATCCCCTGAATGGCTACACCTTC.

The chain carries TRBV6-5 and TRBJ1-2, with D unresolved. Germline values: CDR1 MNHEY, CDR2 SVGAGI. CDR3 size: 14 residues. The V end was cut by 2 bases, the J end by 3 bases, with 10 bases between. CDR3 sequence: CASSYGRTDYGYTF. CDR3 nucleotides: TGTGCCAGCAGTTACGGGAGGACGGACTATGGCTACACCTTC.

This clone was detected once. The chain joins TRBV18 to TRBJ2-3; D might be TRBD1 (6 bases). Trimming stripped 3 bases from V and 6 bases from J, with 16 bases between. CDR1 KGHSH and CDR2 LQKENI come from the germline V gene. The CDR3 sequence is 15 residues long. The CDR3 sequence is CASSPQQGQTDTQYF. The CDR3 nucleotides are TGTGCCAGCTCACCCCAACAAGGACAGACCGATACGCAGTATTTT.

The chain carries TRBV9 and TRBJ2-2; D gene unclear. From germline, CDR1 is SGDLS and CDR2 YYNGEE. The germline V and J ends were trimmed by 0 bases and 4 bases, with 13 bases remaining between them. The CDR3 length is 16 residues. The CDR3 DNA sequence: TGTGCCAGCAGCGTAGCTACTCCATCCCCCACCGGGGAGCTGTTTTTT. It is translated as CASSVATPSPTGELFF.

This chain links TRBV9 with TRBJ1-2; 8 bases are shared with TRBD1. CDR1 and CDR2 (germline): SGDLS, YYNGEE. This CDR3 has 13 residues. V was clipped by 8 bases and J by 1 base; unmatched bases: 4. CDR3 DNA sequence: TGTGCCAGTTCGACAGGGGTTAACTATGGCTACACCTTC. This encodes CASSTGVNYGYTF.

This chain links TRBV2 with TRBJ2-7, with 10 bases lining up with TRBD2. The trim removed 6 bases at V and 4 bases at J, leaving 9 bases unmatched. Germline V gene data show CDR1 as SNHLY and CDR2 as FYNNEI. There are 15 residues in the CDR3. The CDR3 DNA follows: TGTGCCAGCAGAAAAGGACTAGCGGAAAATTACGAGCAGTACTTC. Its protein product is CASRKGLAENYEQYF.

The chain is built from TRBV9 and TRBJ2-1; 8 nucleotides match TRBD1. V lost 4 bases to trimming and J lost 1 base; unmatched junction nucleotides: 7. The germline gives CDR1 SGDLS, CDR2 YYNGEE. The CDR3 is 16 amino acids. CDR3 in amino acids: CASSSGGKPSYNEQFF. The CDR3 bases are TGTGCCAGCAGCTCAGGGGGCAAACCTTCCTACAATGAGCAGTTCTTC.

The chain carries TRBV11-2 and TRBJ2-1; D is undetermined. There are 14 residues in the CDR3. Trimming pared 0 bases from V and 5 bases from J, leaving 8 bases between. Germline-derived CDR1 and CDR2 are SGHAT and FQNNGV. DNA for the CDR3: TGTGCCAGCAGCTTAGATGCGGCAAACAATGAGCAGTTCTTC. This codes for CASSLDAANNEQFF.

This clone came up a few times. The CDR3 is CASSTRQGGDTQYF. DNA of the CDR3: TGTGCCAGTAGTACCCGACAGGGGGGAGATACGCAGTATTTT. The rearrangement joins TRBV19 to TRBJ2-3; TRBD1 agrees at 9 bases. Germline V gene sequence: CDR1 LNHDA, CDR2 SQIVND (reference sequence). This CDR3 is 14 amino acids long. V lost 4 bases to trimming and J lost 5 bases; unmatched junction nucleotides: 4.

In this sample, this clone turned up a few times. This chain joins TRBV28 and TRBJ1-1; TRBD1 is a possible D gene (5 bases). Germline values: CDR1 MDHEN, CDR2 SYDVKM. The ends were cut back, 5 bases at V and 3 bases at J, with 19 bases in the middle. This CDR3 contains 16 residues. CDR3 DNA sequence: TGTGCCAGCAGTCCCGGGGGATGGACGGCGGACACTGAAGCTTTCTTT. It specifies CASSPGGWTADTEAFF.

This clone has a handful of counts. The chain combines TRBV7-3 with TRBJ2-2; TRBD1 matches 8 bases. Trimming cost V 4 bases and J 1 base; bases outside gene matches: 5. Germline V gene lookup returns CDR1 SGHTA and CDR2 FQGTGA. The CDR3 sequence is 16 residues long. The CDR3: CASSSSGQGNTGELFF. The DNA for the CDR3 is TGTGCCAGCAGCTCGAGCGGACAGGGGAACACCGGGGAGCTGTTTTTT.

The CDR3 loop is CASNEPGQGATNYGYTF. DNA of the CDR3: TGTGCCAGTAACGAACCGGGACAGGGGGCGACTAACTATGGCTACACCTTC. The V call is TRBV10-3, the J call TRBJ1-2, with 12 bases aligning to TRBD1. The trim removed 10 bases at V and 0 bases at J, leaving 12 bases unmatched. The CDR3 runs to 17 residues. CDR1 ENHRY and CDR2 SYGVKD come from the germline V gene.

The gene calls are TRBV27 and TRBJ2-1; TRBD2 aligns across 9 bases. The V and J ends lost 5 bases and 7 bases, in that order; junction bases with no gene match: 12. Germline CDR1 and CDR2: MNHEY and SMNVEV (reference sequence). This CDR3 is built from 16 residues. The CDR3 here is CASSTGRLAGKNEQFF. The CDR3 DNA reads as TGTGCCAGCAGTACGGGACGGCTAGCGGGGAAGAATGAGCAGTTCTTC.

The chain combines TRBV18 with TRBJ1-6; D may be TRBD1 (5 bases). Between the trimmed V and J ends, which lost 3 bases and 9 bases, there was a span of 18 bases. This CDR3 spans 16 amino acids. Germline V gene lookup returns CDR1 KGHSH and CDR2 LQKENI. DNA of the CDR3: TGTGCCAGCTCACCCAACAGGCAATCGGAGTTTTCACCCCTCCACTTT. Its translation is CASSPNRQSEFSPLHF.

The chain links TRBV7-6 to TRBJ2-7, with a weak D call TRBD1 (6 bases). The CDR3 is 15 amino acids. The V end was cut by 1 base, the J end by 5 bases, with 15 bases between. Germline V gives CDR1 SGHVS, CDR2 FNYEAQ. CDR3 in DNA: TGTGCCAGCAGCTTAGTTCCAGGGGAATACAACGAGCAGTACTTC. Amino acids: CASSLVPGEYNEQYF. Complete variable domain (other parts from reference TRBV7-6 and TRBJ2-7): GAGVSQSPRYKVTKRGQDVALRCDPISGHVSLYWYRQALGQGPEFLTYFNYEAQQDKSGLPNDRFSAERPEGSISTLTIQRTEQRDSAMYRCASSLVPGEYNEQYFGPGTRLTVT.

This clone appeared a single time. The chain uses TRBV19 and TRBJ1-5; D is uncertain. Per germline, CDR1 LNHDA and CDR2 SQIVND (reference sequence). The CDR3 is made up of 14 amino acids. With 3 bases removed from V and 2 bases from J, the gap between germline ends came to 8 bases. CDR3 region: CASSIVAGNQPQHF. CDR3 DNA sequence: TGTGCCAGTAGTATCGTTGCGGGCAATCAGCCCCAGCATTTT.

The chain combines TRBV5-6 with TRBJ2-3, with 10 bases matching TRBD1. Per the germline V gene, CDR1 is SGHDT and CDR2 is YYEEEE. The CDR3 spans 14 residues. The J segment lost 8 bases and the V segment lost 0 bases, leaving 3 bases of the junction unmatched. The CDR3 DNA is TGTGCCAGCAGCTTGGGACAGGGGGCGGGTACGCAGTATTTT. Translated, it gives CASSLGQGAGTQYF.

The chain uses TRBV7-2 and TRBJ1-2, with a tentative D call TRBD1 (5 bases). V lost 5 bases and J lost 0, with 13 bases in between. Germline values: CDR1 SGHTA, CDR2 FQGNSA. CDR3 length: 15 amino acids. The CDR3 DNA follows: TGTGCCAGCAGCCAGATGACAGCCTCTAACTATGGCTACACCTTC. Translated, it gives CASSQMTASNYGYTF.

The rearrangement uses TRBV4-2 and TRBJ1-2; the match to TRBD1 covers 7 bases. Germline trimming cut 3 bases from V and 5 bases from J; bases unmatched to any gene: 9. The CDR3 is 15 residues long. CDR1 LGHNA and CDR2 YNFKEQ come from the germline V gene. CDR3 residues: CASSHRTGGRYGYTF. For the CDR3, the DNA is TGTGCCAGCAGCCATCGGACAGGTGGAAGGTATGGCTACACCTTC.

The rearrangement links TRBV4-1 to TRBJ1-6, with D perhaps matching TRBD1 (5 bases). This CDR3 has 14 residues. Trimming took off 1 base at V and 6 bases at J, with 7 bases between the two ends. From germline, CDR1 is MGHRA and CDR2 YSYEKL. The chain's CDR3 is CASSQVRANSPLHF. In DNA form, the CDR3 reads TGCGCCAGCAGCCAAGTCAGGGCTAATTCACCCCTCCACTTT.

The chain recombines TRBV5-6 with TRBJ2-7; TRBD1 matches at 7 bases. V shed 1 base and J 2 bases; nucleotides not matched to a gene: 12. The CDR3 is made up of 17 amino acids. The germline V gene has CDR1 SGHDT and CDR2 YYEEEE. CDR3: CASSLSWGTGDTYEQYF. The CDR3, as DNA: TGTGCCAGCAGCTTGTCATGGGGCACAGGGGATACCTACGAGCAGTACTTC.